This T cell receptor beta chain was recorded in a study of cytomegalovirus exposure and HLA in healthy donors. Per the germline V gene, CDR1 is SGHDT and CDR2 is YYEEEE. CDR3 size: 14 residues. V lost 2 bases and J lost 2, with 8 bases in between. In the PCR, 60 Vbeta and 13 Jbeta primers were used. TCRdb's table, derived via immunoSEQ multiplex PCR, lists solely in-frame clones and lacks some. Of some 130,000 clones in the sample, roughly 78% were seen once. Findings of the study overall: The dataset shows that most TCR sequences were rare, while some public TCRs occurred in many donors. Overall, 164 TCR beta chains were annotated as cytomegalovirus-associated. Excluded: some indistinguishable V segments such as TRBV6-2 and TRBV6-3. HLA allele associations emerged for some 16,000 TCR beta sequences in a later analysis, at 0.05 false discovery rate.

Points on this clone: No antigen is known for it.

The sample was PBMCs. The sequence came from a woman aged 30 to 39 in good health and CMV-seropositive. The chain employs TRBV5-6 and TRBJ1-3; D is unclear. The CDR3 protein is CASSFSGTGNTIYF. The CDR3 region has the DNA TGTGCCAGCAGCTTCTCCGGGACTGGAAACACCATATATTTT.